The 13 T cell receptor beta chains presented below share a single source sample, sequenced in a study of OX40 agonist ivuxolimab in advanced cancers. Repertoires were generated with immunoSEQ multiplex PCR, while TCRdb's copy carries only in-frame clones and drops some. The table has about 76,000 clones, 70% to 90% seen once; the top ten hold 5% to 6.5%. The starting material was CD4+ or CD8+ T cells sorted from blood, obtained in a trial of the OX40 agonist ivuxolimab. The receptors shown here come from an adult with an advanced solid tumor such as melanoma, head and neck, liver or kidney cancer.

The J gene is TRBJ1-2, the V gene TRBV2, with D perhaps matching TRBD1 (5 bases). The CDR3 covers 14 residues. Trimming removed 6 bases at V and 7 bases at J, with 18 bases between. CDR1 is SNHLY, CDR2 FYNNEI, per germline. In DNA, the CDR3 is TGTGCCAGCAGCGGGGACCTATCCTCCGGTGGCTACACCTTC. Amino acids: CASSGDLSSGGYTF.

This clone was found a few times. The chain combines TRBV6-5 with TRBJ1-2; D gene unclear. Trimming took off 4 bases at V and 4 bases at J, with 4 bases between the two ends. From germline, CDR1 is MNHEY and CDR2 SVGAGI. The CDR3 is made up of 11 amino acids. The CDR3 region is CASSSTYGYTF. The CDR3 region has the DNA TGTGCCAGCAGTTCTACCTATGGCTACACCTTC.

This chain connects TRBV9 to TRBJ2-2, with D uncertain. V lost 0 bases and J lost 6, with 9 bases in between. The CDR3 loop spans 14 amino acids. CDR1 is SGDLS, CDR2 YYNGEE, per germline. CDR3 sequence (DNA): TGTGCCAGCAGCGTAGCCAGGTGGGCCGGGGAGCTGTTTTTT. Translation: CASSVARWAGELFF. Full variable domain (missing parts from reference TRBV9 and TRBJ2-2): DSGVTQTPKHLITATGQRVTLRCSPRSGDLSVYWYQQSLDQGLQFLIQYYNGEERAKGNILERFSAQQFPDLHSELNLSSLELGDSALYFCASSVARWAGELFFGEGSRLTVL.

The rearrangement links TRBV15 to TRBJ2-7, with TRBD1 matching 8 bases. The germline gives CDR1 LNHNV, CDR2 YYDKDF (reference sequence). The CDR3 totals 14 residues. The junction had 4 bases not matched to a gene; V was cut back by 4 bases and J by 2 bases. The CDR3 sequence is CATSTNRGAYEQYF. CDR3 nucleotides: TGTGCCACCAGCACAAACAGGGGGGCCTACGAGCAGTACTTC.

This chain joins TRBV4-1 and TRBJ2-7; D remains ambiguous. Germline assignment: CDR1 MGHRA and CDR2 YSYEKL. V lost 0 bases and J 2 bases, leaving 11 bases between the germline ends. The CDR3 runs 15 residues. The CDR3: CASSQEPASTYEQYF. DNA for the CDR3: TGCGCCAGCAGCCAAGAACCGGCCAGTACCTACGAGCAGTACTTC.

This chain connects TRBV5-1 to TRBJ2-7, with 8 bases fitting TRBD1. V shed 3 bases and J 2 bases; nucleotides not matched to a gene: 7. The germline gives CDR1 SGHRS, CDR2 YFSETQ. The CDR3 runs 15 residues. The CDR3 DNA reads as TGCGCCAGCAGCTACCCGGGACAGGCTACCTACGAGCAGTACTTC. Translated, it gives CASSYPGQATYEQYF.

The chain links TRBV11-2 to TRBJ2-7; 7 bases align to TRBD1. Germline V lookup: CDR1 SGHAT, CDR2 FQNNGV. V gave up 5 bases and J gave up 11 bases; unmatched junction bases: 12. The CDR3 runs to 13 residues. This CDR3 reads CASSTGQPGAEYF. The CDR3 DNA reads as TGTGCCAGCAGCACGGGACAGCCCGGAGCTGAGTACTTC. The full variable domain, completed using reference TRBV11-2 and TRBJ2-7, is EAGVAQSPRYKIIEKRQSVAFWCNPISGHATLYWYQQILGQGPKLLIQFQNNGVVDDSQLPKDRFSAERLKGVDSTLKIQPAKLEDSAVYLCASSTGQPGAEYFGPGTRLTVT.

This clone came up once. This chain uses TRBV30 with TRBJ2-3, with 7 bases matching TRBD2. The CDR3 totals 15 residues. The V and J ends lost 4 bases and 2 bases, in that order; junction bases with no gene match: 9. CDR1 is GTSNPN, CDR2 SVGIG, per germline (reference sequence). CDR3 loop: CAWNLAGDLTDTQYF. CDR3 sequence (DNA): TGTGCCTGGAACCTCGCGGGGGACCTCACAGATACGCAGTATTTT.

The chain combines TRBV7-9 with TRBJ2-1; D possibly matches TRBD1 or TRBD2 (7 bases each). CDR1 is SEHNR and CDR2 is FQNEAQ in the germline V gene (reference sequence). This CDR3 is built from 14 residues. Trimming stripped 4 bases from V and 7 bases from J, with 14 bases between. The CDR3 sequence is CASSSQGRDNEQFF. The DNA of the CDR3 is TGTGCCAGCAGCTCACAGGGGAGGGATAATGAGCAGTTCTTC.

J is TRBJ1-1 and V is TRBV4-3; D is ambiguous. This CDR3 is 14 amino acids long. The V end was cut by 0 bases, the J end by 5 bases, with 10 bases between. CDR1 is LGHNA and CDR2 is YSLEER in the germline V gene. The CDR3: CASSQESWGTEAFF. CDR3 coding DNA: TGCGCCAGCAGCCAAGAGAGTTGGGGTACTGAAGCTTTCTTT.

The gene calls are TRBV7-9 and TRBJ1-3, with D possibly being TRBD1 (6 bases). Germline V CDR1 and CDR2: SEHNR, FQNEAQ (reference sequence). Trimming removed 5 bases at V and 2 bases at J, with 13 bases between. This CDR3 is built from 15 residues. The CDR3 region has the DNA TGTGCCAGCAGCCCTACAGGGTCAGCTGGAAACACCATATATTTT. Encoded protein: CASSPTGSAGNTIYF.

The rearrangement joins TRBV5-4 to TRBJ1-1; TRBD1 matches at 10 bases. The CDR3 contains 15 residues. The J segment lost 4 bases and the V segment lost 2 bases, leaving 5 bases of the junction unmatched. CDR1 and CDR2 from the germline V gene are SGHNT and YYREEE (reference sequence). The CDR3 DNA is TGTGCCAGCAGCTTAGACAGGGGGCAAAGCACTGAAGCTTTCTTT. It specifies CASSLDRGQSTEAFF. The variable domain in full, completed from reference TRBV5-4 and TRBJ1-1, reads ETGVTQSPTHLIKTRGQQVTLRCSSQSGHNTVSWYQQALGQGPQFIFQYYREEENGRGNFPPRFSGLQFPNYSSELNVNALELDDSALYLCASSLDRGQSTEAFFGQGTRLTVV.

V gene TRBV7-6 combines with J gene TRBJ2-7; D possibly matches TRBD1 or TRBD2 (5 bases each). Germline values: CDR1 SGHVS, CDR2 FNYEAQ. CDR3 length equals 15 residues. V gave up 5 bases and J gave up 4 bases, with 18 bases separating them. The CDR3 sequence: CASSPNRDGKYEQYF. CDR3 DNA sequence: TGTGCCAGCAGCCCAAACCGGGACGGGAAATACGAGCAGTACTTC.